This passage covers 14 T cell receptor beta chains from one sample sequenced in a study of blood T cell repertoires in COVID-19. The assay was immunoSEQ multiplex PCR, and TCRdb's table has in-frame clones only and misses some. Of about 150,000 clones in the sample, 84% are singletons; the top ten hold under 2.5%. Sequencing input: peripheral blood. The origin of the receptors is a man in his 70s with acute or convalescent COVID-19.

The V and J genes are TRBV2 and TRBJ1-6; D remains unclear. The CDR3 loop spans 13 amino acids. In germline, CDR1 is SNHLY, CDR2 FYNNEI. V was trimmed by 8 bases and J by 5 bases, leaving 10 bases between them. CDR3 sequence reads: CASGRQNNSPLHF. CDR3 in DNA: TGTGCCAGCGGGAGGCAGAATAATTCACCCCTCCACTTT. Full variable domain (missing parts from reference TRBV2 and TRBJ1-6): EPEVTQTPSHQVTQMGQEVILRCVPISNHLYFYWYRQILGQKVEFLVSFYNNEISEKSEIFDDQFSVERPDGSNFTLKIRSTKLEDSAMYFCASGRQNNSPLHFGNGTRLTVT.

The CDR3 DNA reads TGTGCCAGCAGCGTACCCCCCCGCGGGGGAAGCTCCTACAATGAGCAGTTCTTC. Protein product: CASSVPPRGGSSYNEQFF. The rearrangement joins TRBV7-8 to TRBJ2-1; 7 bases fit TRBD2. Germline-derived CDR1 and CDR2 are SGHVS and FQNEAQ. This CDR3 comprises 18 residues. The trim removed 5 bases at V and 0 bases at J, leaving 13 bases unmatched.

The rearrangement uses TRBV6-5 and TRBJ1-2; D not certain. V was clipped by 5 bases and J by 4 bases, with 17 bases between them. The CDR3 spans 15 residues. CDR1 is MNHEY and CDR2 is SVGAGI in the germline V gene. CDR3 coding DNA: TGTGCCAGCAGTCTACGACATGGCGAGACCTATGGCTACACCTTC. Translating gives CASSLRHGETYGYTF.

The J gene is TRBJ1-1, the V gene TRBV7-9; D is possibly TRBD1 (6 bases). This CDR3 is 14 amino acids long. V lost 5 bases and J 3 bases, leaving 13 bases between the germline ends. The germline CDR1 and CDR2 sequences are SEHNR and FQNEAQ (reference sequence). The CDR3 protein is CASSARQEDTEAFF. CDR3 DNA sequence: TGTGCCAGCAGCGCCCGACAGGAAGACACTGAAGCTTTCTTT.

J is TRBJ2-6 and V is TRBV7-3; TRBD1 matches 7 bases. The CDR3 is made up of 17 amino acids. J gave up 0 bases and V 7 bases, and 9 bases lay outside the gene matches. Germline V lookup: CDR1 SGHTA, CDR2 FQGTGA. The chain's CDR3 is CASKTGASTSGANVLTF. CDR3 nucleotide sequence: TGTGCCAGCAAAACAGGGGCGTCCACCTCTGGGGCCAACGTCCTGACTTTC.

The chain combines TRBV7-9 with TRBJ1-6; 10 positions match TRBD1. CDR1 SEHNR and CDR2 FQNEAQ come from the germline V gene (reference sequence). CDR3 length: 16 residues. V was pared by 5 bases and J by 10 bases, with 11 bases of the junction left unmatched. CDR3 DNA sequence: TGTGCCAGCAGCCATACGACAGGGGGCGCCTTGTCACCCCTCCACTTT. It specifies CASSHTTGGALSPLHF.

The V call is TRBV7-2, the J call TRBJ2-5, with 11 nucleotides matching TRBD2. Losses at the gene ends were 1 base for V and 1 base for J; bases not matched to a gene: 2. The CDR3 runs to 16 residues. Germline V CDR1 and CDR2: SGHTA, FQGNSA. The CDR3 region is CASSLGLAGRQETQYF. The CDR3 DNA reads TGTGCCAGCAGCTTAGGACTAGCGGGGCGCCAAGAGACCCAGTACTTC.

The chain recombines TRBV5-1 with TRBJ2-1; maybe TRBD1 (5 bases). The V gene's germline CDR1 is SGHRS and CDR2 YFSETQ. V dropped 0 bases and J dropped 5 bases, with 15 bases sitting between them. This CDR3 is built from 16 residues. DNA of the CDR3: TGCGCCAGCAGCTTGGTCTCAGGGCCTAGGAACAATGAGCAGTTCTTC. Translated, it gives CASSLVSGPRNNEQFF.

This chain connects TRBV6-5 to TRBJ2-7; 7 bases align to TRBD1. CDR1 and CDR2 from the germline V gene are MNHEY and SVGAGI. The CDR3 consists of 12 residues. With V trimmed by 6 bases and J by 5 bases, 4 bases remained unmatched. The CDR3 coding sequence is TGTGCCAGCAGATCAGGGGGTGACGAGCAGTACTTC. This codes for CASRSGGDEQYF.

The rearrangement links TRBV28 to TRBJ1-3; D is unclear. CDR3 length: 15 residues. The germline V gene has CDR1 MDHEN and CDR2 SYDVKM. Trimming took off 6 bases at V and 4 bases at J, with 16 bases between the two ends. This CDR3 reads CASSAYHVIGNTIYF. The CDR3 nucleotides are TGTGCCAGCAGCGCCTATCATGTGATCGGAAACACCATATATTTT.

The rearrangement uses TRBV7-8 and TRBJ2-3, with a weak D call TRBD2 (6 bases). The CDR3 contains 15 residues. V was cut by 8 bases and J by 4 bases, with 19 bases left in between. Germline V gene data show CDR1 as SGHVS and CDR2 as FQNEAQ. The DNA of the CDR3 is TGTGCCAGCCGGTATGGGGCGGGAACGGCAGATACGCAGTATTTT. It translates to CASRYGAGTADTQYF.

This rearrangement joins TRBV4-1 to TRBJ1-1, with D tentatively TRBD1 (5 bases). V lost 2 bases and J lost 4, with 11 bases in between. Looked up from germline, CDR1 is MGHRA and CDR2 is YSYEKL. The CDR3 is 14 amino acids. The chain's CDR3 is CASSQQGSTTEAFF. DNA of the CDR3: TGCGCCAGCAGCCAACAGGGTTCTACCACTGAAGCTTTCTTT.

The chain joins TRBV6-5 to TRBJ2-5; D is perhaps TRBD1 (5 bases). This CDR3 contains 15 residues. From germline, CDR1 is MNHEY and CDR2 SVGAGI. V was shortened by 5 bases and J by 5 bases, with 18 bases between the two germline ends. The chain's CDR3 is CASSRGFLGRETQYF. CDR3 sequence (DNA): TGTGCCAGCAGTAGGGGATTCCTCGGGCGGGAGACCCAGTACTTC.

As to this clone: One junction end does not reproduce the germline sequence, and a read error may be involved. The chain is built from TRBV7-7 and TRBJ2-3, with 12 nucleotides matching TRBD2. The CDR3 extends over 15 amino acids. Looked up from germline, CDR1 is SSHAT and CDR2 is FNYEAQ (reference sequence). The CDR3 is CASSSGLAGTDTQYF. The CDR3 DNA follows: TGTGCTAGCAGCTCTGGACTAGCGGGAACAGATACGCAGTATTTT.